Following are 15 T cell receptor beta chains from one sample sequenced in a study of shared clonotypes between healthy human individuals. Method: immunoSEQ multiplex PCR; TCRdb's copy keeps in-frame clones and lacks some. The table records over a million clones, roughly 96% of them present only once. Sequences were obtained from naive CD4+ T cells sorted from blood. As to subset: CD45RA+ positively selected. The source of these receptors is a man aged 25-45 years in good health.

The genes are TRBV30 and TRBJ2-2; D remains unclear. V lost 0 bases to trimming and J lost 3 bases, with 5 bases between them. CDR3 length: 13 amino acids. CDR1 and CDR2 from the germline V gene are GTSNPN and SVGIG (reference sequence). The CDR3 DNA follows: TGTGCCTGGAGTGTCCTTTACACCGGGGAGCTGTTTTTT. This sequence encodes CAWSVLYTGELFF.

This chain links TRBV19 with TRBJ2-5; 9 positions match TRBD1. This CDR3 contains 15 residues. CDR1 is LNHDA and CDR2 is SQIVND in the germline V gene (reference sequence). With 7 bases clipped from V and 2 bases from J, the junction kept 8 bases outside the gene matches. The CDR3 loop reads CASNPGQGSQETQYF. The CDR3, as DNA: TGTGCCAGTAACCCCGGACAGGGGAGTCAAGAGACCCAGTACTTC.

This sequence joins TRBV5-1 and TRBJ2-7; 7 bases agree with TRBD2. This CDR3 region has 14 residues. Germline V gene data show CDR1 as SGHRS and CDR2 as YFSETQ. Unmatched junction bases numbered 1, after V lost 0 bases and J lost 1 base. The CDR3 nucleotides are TGCGCCAGCAGCTTGGGGCGGGAGTCCTACGAGCAGTACTTC. It yields the protein CASSLGRESYEQYF.

The chain recombines TRBV6-4 with TRBJ2-5; 9 nucleotides agree with TRBD2. J gave up 9 bases and V 8 bases, and 16 bases lay outside the gene matches. The length of the CDR3 is 15 residues. Germline loops: CDR1 MRHNA, CDR2 SNTAGT. The CDR3: CASRSLIAGEGSQYF. The CDR3 nucleotides read TGTGCCAGCCGTAGCTTGATAGCGGGAGAGGGGTCCCAGTACTTC.

V gene TRBV27 combines with J gene TRBJ2-1, with TRBD1 matching over 7 bases. Germline loops: CDR1 MNHEY, CDR2 SMNVEV (reference sequence). CDR3 length: 11 residues. The V gene end was trimmed by 7 bases and the J gene end by 10 bases; junction bases not matched to a gene: 4. The DNA of the CDR3 is TGTGCCAGCACCAGGGGGACAGAGCAGTTCTTC. This translates into CASTRGTEQFF.

The genes are TRBV18 and TRBJ1-4; D is unclear. The CDR3 loop spans 15 amino acids. V lost 2 bases and J lost 4, with 11 bases in between. Germline lookup yields CDR1 KGHSH and CDR2 LQKENI. CDR3 DNA: TGTGCCAGCTCACCAAGCCGGACTCGTAATGAAAAACTGTTTTTT. It translates to CASSPSRTRNEKLFF.

This chain uses TRBV19 with TRBJ2-1, with 7 bases matching TRBD1. The CDR3 runs to 13 residues. V dropped 3 bases and J dropped 9; count of bases not matched to a gene: 5. Germline CDR1 reads LNHDA; CDR2 reads SQIVND (reference sequence). The chain's CDR3 is CASSIEQGREQFF. The CDR3 DNA follows: TGTGCCAGTAGTATTGAACAGGGGCGTGAGCAGTTCTTC.

This chain links TRBV4-1 with TRBJ1-5; 7 bases fit TRBD1. Looked up from germline, CDR1 is MGHRA and CDR2 is YSYEKL. Germline trimming cut 8 bases from V and 2 bases from J; bases unmatched to any gene: 6. The CDR3 loop spans 14 amino acids. DNA of the CDR3: TGCGCCAGCGGGACGCAGGGGGGCAATCAGCCCCAGCATTTT. This encodes CASGTQGGNQPQHF.

V usage is TRBV5-6 and J usage is TRBJ2-3; 10 nucleotides align to TRBD1. The CDR3 covers 18 residues. V trimming: 0 bases; J trimming: 4 bases; junction bases outside the gene matches: 11. Germline CDR1 is SGHDT and CDR2 is YYEEEE. CDR3 coding DNA: TGTGCCAGCAGCTTGGGTTTTTCGGACAGGGGGAGGGCAGATACGCAGTATTTT. It codes for CASSLGFSDRGRADTQYF. The full variable domain, rest sourced from reference TRBV5-6 and TRBJ2-3, is DAGVTQSPTHLIKTRGQQVTLRCSPKSGHDTVSWYQQALGQGPQFIFQYYEEEERQRGNFPDRFSGHQFPNYSSELNVNALLLGDSALYLCASSLGFSDRGRADTQYFGPGTRLTVL.

The table lists this clone with a count of one. The identical CDR3 is also encoded by other nucleotide sequences in the sample. The rearrangement links TRBV7-8 to TRBJ2-7; weak D call: TRBD2 (6 bases). This CDR3 has 14 amino acids. The V gene's germline CDR1 is SGHVS and CDR2 FQNEAQ. Trimming shortened V by 5 bases and J by 0 bases, and 11 bases separated the two germline ends. Here the CDR3 reads CASSLRDSSYEQYF. CDR3 coding DNA: TGTGCCAGCAGCCTCCGGGACTCCTCCTACGAGCAGTACTTC. The full variable domain, completed using reference TRBV7-8 and TRBJ2-7, is GAGVSQSPRYKVAKRGQDVALRCDPISGHVSLFWYQQALGQGPEFLTYFQNEAQLDKSGLPSDRFFAERPEGSVSTLKIQRTQQEDSAVYLCASSLRDSSYEQYFGPGTRLTVT.

The chain combines TRBV29-1 with TRBJ1-1; 9 positions match TRBD1. There are 13 residues in the CDR3. Germline loops: CDR1 SQVTM, CDR2 ANQGSEA. Trimming cost V 7 bases and J 4 bases; bases outside gene matches: 7. In nucleotides, the CDR3 is TGCAGCGCGAACAGGGGGCTCGGCACTGAAGCTTTCTTT. Translating it yields CSANRGLGTEAFF.

Here the CDR3 DNA reads TGTGCCAGCAGTTACTACCAGACAGGCAAAAATGAAAAACTGTTTTTT. Translation gives CASSYYQTGKNEKLFF. The chain combines TRBV6-5 with TRBJ1-4, with D possibly TRBD1 on 6 matching bases. The CDR3 consists of 16 residues. CDR1 MNHEY and CDR2 SVGAGI come from the germline V gene. Trimming took off 1 base at V and 5 bases at J, with 14 bases between the two ends.

V usage is TRBV6-1 and J usage is TRBJ1-1; D is ambiguous. The CDR3 sequence is 13 residues long. The germline V and J ends were trimmed by 8 bases and 1 base, with 11 bases remaining between them. Germline CDR1 is MNHNS and CDR2 is SASEGT. The DNA for the CDR3 is TGTGCCAGCCCAGGACTGAAGAACACTGAAGCTTTCTTT. Translation: CASPGLKNTEAFF.

The V and J genes are TRBV15 and TRBJ2-4; weak D call: TRBD1 (8 bases). Looked up from germline, CDR1 is LNHNV and CDR2 is YYDKDF (reference sequence). This CDR3 is 15 amino acids long. The V and J ends lost 6 bases and 7 bases respectively, with 19 bases between them. The CDR3 region is CATSKAGQGANIQYF. CDR3 nucleotide sequence: TGTGCCACCAGTAAAGCGGGGCAGGGGGCGAACATTCAGTACTTC.

The chain recombines TRBV4-3 with TRBJ2-1, with 13 bases identical to TRBD2. V was clipped by 4 bases and J by 3 bases; unmatched bases: 9. The CDR3 runs 18 residues. Germline CDR1 is LGHNA and CDR2 is YSLEER. The CDR3, as DNA: TGCGCCAGCAGCCTCGGACTAGCGGGAGCACTGAGCTACAATGAGCAGTTCTTC. Amino acids: CASSLGLAGALSYNEQFF.